The rows below give T cell receptor beta chains drawn from one sample of a study of vaccination effects on CD4 cells after COVID-19. TCRdb's table, derived via immunoSEQ multiplex PCR, lists solely in-frame clones and lacks some. This sample has around 25,000 clones, with 83% found just once. The antigens these receptors bind are not known. The sample consisted of CD4+ T cells from PBMCs cultured with HCoV-NL63 spike peptides, taken after COVID-19 vaccination. The receptors stem from a human donor who received a COVID-19 vaccine. Some clones in this sample may be carry-over from other donors' samples. Both conserved end residues are part of each CDR3. A D gene is named only where the DNA matches it firmly. The size entry is marked missing in some rows and otherwise reads once, few, many or a size class.

V,size,J,D,CDR3,DNA
TRBV5-1,NA,TRBJ1-6,NA,CASSLTLGVTPLHF,TGCGCCAGCAGCTTGACTTTGGGGGTTACACCCCTCCACTTT
TRBV19,few,TRBJ1-2,TRBD1,CASSQGAPLYGYTF,TGTGCCAGTAGTCAGGGGGCACCTCTCTATGGCTACACCTTC
TRBV5-5,NA,TRBJ1-1,NA,CASSLGRNTEAFF,TGTGCCAGCAGCTTGGGTAGGAACACTGAAGCTTTCTTT
TRBV28,NA,TRBJ2-3,NA,CASSSNTDTQYF,TGTGCCAGCAGCTCCAATACAGATACGCAGTATTTT
TRBV12-2,once,TRBJ1-1,NA,CASRFPGGKVTEAFF,TGTGCAAGTCGCTTCCCAGGTGGGAAAGTGACTGAAGCTTTCTTT
TRBV6-6,NA,TRBJ1-4,TRBD1,CASSRRDRESWSEKLFF,TGTGCCAGCAGCCGACGGGACAGGGAATCGTGGAGTGAAAAACTGTTTTTT
TRBV6-5,NA,TRBJ2-5,TRBD1,CASARQGLETQYF,TGTGCCAGCGCGCGACAGGGGTTGGAGACCCAGTACTTC
TRBV10-1,NA,TRBJ2-1,TRBD2,CASSRAGGPRSYNEQFF,TGCGCCAGCAGCAGAGCGGGGGGGCCTAGGTCCTACAATGAGCAGTTCTTC
TRBV5-4,NA,TRBJ2-2,TRBD2,CASSRGLDKNTGELFF,TGTGCCAGCAGCCGCGGACTAGACAAGAACACCGGGGAGCTGTTTTTT
TRBV10-3,NA,TRBJ1-4,TRBD1,CATADRDSEKLFF,TGTGCCACAGCCGACAGGGATTCTGAAAAACTGTTTTTT
TRBV30,NA,TRBJ1-1,NA,CAWKRIYTEAFF,TGTGCCTGGAAACGGATTTACACTGAAGCTTTCTTT
TRBV11-2,NA,TRBJ1-2,TRBD1,CASSSLTGPNYGYTF,TGTGCCAGCAGCTCATTGACAGGGCCTAACTATGGCTACACCTTC
TRBV19,NA,TRBJ2-6,TRBD1,CASSSRGRGANVLTF,TGTGCCAGTAGTAGCAGGGGGCGAGGGGCCAACGTCCTGACTTTC
TRBV5-1,NA,TRBJ2-5,NA,CASRTGGGETQYF,TGCGCCAGCAGAACCGGCGGTGGAGAGACCCAGTACTTC
TRBV10-3,NA,TRBJ1-4,NA,CAISGTDEKLFF,TGTGCCATCAGCGGGACGGATGAAAAACTGTTTTTT
TRBV2,NA,TRBJ2-2,NA,CASNLQGVGELFF,TGTGCCAGCAACTTACAGGGTGTCGGGGAGCTGTTTTTT
TRBV7-3,NA,TRBJ2-3,NA,CASSPGGRTDTQYF,TGTGCCAGCAGCCCCGGCGGGCGCACAGATACGCAGTATTTT
TRBV19,NA,TRBJ2-6,TRBD2,CASSLAGGAGANVLTF,TGTGCCAGTAGCCTAGCGGGGGGCGCTGGGGCCAACGTCCTGACTTTC
TRBV10-1,NA,TRBJ2-5,NA,CASSDARGAETQYF,TGCGCCAGCAGTGATGCTCGCGGGGCAGAGACCCAGTACTTC
TRBV30,NA,TRBJ1-5,NA,CAWSVQYNQPQHF,TGTGCCTGGAGTGTACAGTACAATCAGCCCCAGCATTTT
TRBV7-8,NA,TRBJ1-2,NA,CASSLVSAGNGYTF,TGTGCCAGCAGCTTAGTCAGCGCCGGGAATGGCTACACCTTC
TRBV5-1,NA,TRBJ2-5,TRBD1,CASSPDRGRETQYF,TGCGCCAGCAGCCCGGACAGGGGACGGGAGACCCAGTACTTC
TRBV6-5,NA,TRBJ1-2,TRBD1,CASSTGTGDSGYTF,TGTGCCAGCAGCACCGGGACAGGGGATTCCGGCTACACCTTC
TRBV7-7,NA,TRBJ2-2,TRBD1,CASSRYRGPGGELFF,TGTGCCAGCAGCCGTTACAGGGGGCCGGGCGGGGAGCTGTTTTTT
TRBV10-3,NA,TRBJ1-5,NA,CAISSDYSNQPQHF,TGTGCCATCAGTTCTGATTATAGCAATCAGCCCCAGCATTTT
TRBV29-1,NA,TRBJ2-5,TRBD2,CGGGQETQYF,TGTGGGGGGGGTCAAGAGACCCAGTACTTC
TRBV30,NA,TRBJ2-4,TRBD1,CAWRGRWDRQRLQYF,TGTGCCTGGAGGGGGAGGTGGGACAGGCAACGTCTTCAGTACTTC
TRBV7-2,NA,TRBJ2-3,NA,CASSPPAGTTSTDTQYF,TGTGCCAGCAGCCCGCCGGCCGGGACGACTAGCACAGATACGCAGTATTTT
TRBV10-3,NA,TRBJ1-2,NA,CAISESSQTYGYTF,TGTGCCATCAGTGAGTCGTCACAAACTTATGGCTACACCTTC
TRBV2,NA,TRBJ2-2,NA,CASSVVRDTGELFF,TGTGCCAGCAGTGTTGTCCGGGACACCGGGGAGCTGTTTTTT
TRBV10-1,few,TRBJ2-2,NA,CASSEIGGKDTGELFF,TGCGCCAGCAGTGAAATAGGGGGGAAAGACACCGGGGAGCTGTTTTTT
TRBV24-1,NA,TRBJ2-3,TRBD2,CATSEAGGQDTQYF,TGTGCCACCAGTGAAGCGGGGGGGCAGGATACGCAGTATTTT
TRBV29-1,NA,TRBJ2-6,NA,CSVGGQVSGANVLTF,TGCAGCGTGGGCGGCCAGGTCTCTGGGGCCAACGTCCTGACTTTC
TRBV29-1,NA,TRBJ1-3,NA,CSARRGANSGNTIYF,TGCAGCGCCCGGCGCGGGGCAAACTCTGGAAACACCATATATTTT
TRBV5-6,NA,TRBJ1-3,TRBD1,CASSQRQGSGNTIYF,TGTGCCAGCAGTCAGCGACAGGGGTCTGGAAACACCATATATTTT
TRBV28,NA,TRBJ2-1,TRBD2,CASSLGGGPREQFF,TGTGCCAGCAGTTTGGGCGGGGGGCCCCGTGAGCAGTTCTTC
TRBV6-2/TRBV6-3,NA,TRBJ1-3,TRBD1,CASSLSPGTEGLSGNTIYF,TGTGCCAGCAGTCTTTCCCCCGGGACAGAAGGGCTCTCTGGAAACACCATATATTTT
TRBV5-6,NA,TRBJ2-2,TRBD1,CASSGPGQGPGELFF,TGTGCCAGCAGCGGTCCGGGACAGGGCCCCGGGGAGCTGTTTTTT
TRBV6-1,NA,TRBJ2-3,TRBD2,CASTDPGGSADTQYF,TGTGCCAGCACGGACCCGGGGGGGAGCGCAGATACGCAGTATTTT
TRBV2,NA,TRBJ2-2,NA,CASSGIPTGELFF,TGTGCCAGCAGTGGAATTCCGACCGGGGAGCTGTTTTTT